The next 28 T cell receptor beta chains were all read from a single sample in a study of neurological immune-mediated disorders. MiXCR was run by TCRdb on the 5' RACE reads, yielding one entry per CDR3 protein. The data contain 30,000 to 40,000 distinct CDR3 sequences, around 6.8% of them seen just once; the ten biggest clones take up less than 4.5%. The sample consisted of PBMCs. These receptors came from a woman aged 40 to 55 in good health.

This clonotype showed up many times. The V gene is TRBV3-1, the J gene TRBJ1-1, with a tentative D call TRBD1 (6 bases). This CDR3 is built from 16 residues. The V and J ends lost 5 bases and 6 bases respectively, with 22 bases between them. Germline CDR1 reads LGHDT; CDR2 reads YNNKEL (reference sequence). The CDR3 protein is CASSTGGARGDSEAFF. The CDR3, as DNA: TGTGCCAGCAGCACTGGGGGCGCAAGGGGGGACTCTGAAGCTTTCTTT.

The chain recombines TRBV20-1 with TRBJ2-4; 15 bases are shared with TRBD2. Looked up from germline, CDR1 is DFQATT and CDR2 is SNEGSKA (reference sequence). This CDR3 has 15 amino acids. Unmatched junction bases numbered 4, after V lost 3 bases and J lost 7 bases. The DNA for the CDR3 is TGCAGTGCTAGCGGACTAGCGGGAGGGGGCAACATTCAGTACTTC. Protein: CSASGLAGGGNIQYF.

This clonotype was picked up a small number of times. The genes are TRBV24-1 and TRBJ2-3; D remains ambiguous. V was shortened by 0 bases and J by 0 bases, with 9 bases between the two germline ends. CDR3 size: 16 residues. Germline CDR1 and CDR2: KGHDR and SFDVKD. The CDR3 sequence: CATSDLASFSTDTQYF. DNA for the CDR3: TGTGCCACCAGTGATTTGGCGTCTTTTAGCACAGATACGCAGTATTTT.

There are many counts of this clonotype. The genes are TRBV5-1 and TRBJ2-1; D gene uncertain. The germline V and J ends were trimmed by 5 bases and 9 bases, with 12 bases remaining between them. CDR3 length: 12 amino acids. Germline values: CDR1 SGHRS, CDR2 YFSETQ. CDR3 loop: CASRYDVAEQFF. The CDR3 DNA reads as TGCGCCAGCAGATACGACGTGGCTGAGCAGTTCTTC.

This clonotype was counted at least ten times. This chain links TRBV28 with TRBJ2-1; 11 positions match TRBD2. Germline CDR1 is MDHEN and CDR2 is SYDVKM. CDR3 size: 14 residues. V shed 10 bases, J shed 6 bases, and the junction held 8 bases outside the gene matches. This CDR3 is CAIKGTSGPNEQFF. CDR3 coding DNA: TGTGCCATCAAGGGGACTAGCGGCCCCAATGAGCAGTTCTTC.

The rearrangement links TRBV28 to TRBJ2-7; 8 bases match TRBD1. The CDR3 spans 12 residues. Trimming took 5 bases from V and 4 from J; bases not matched to a gene: 1. Germline assignment: CDR1 MDHEN and CDR2 SYDVKM. CDR3 loop: CASSRTGYEQYF. For the CDR3, the DNA is TGTGCCAGCAGTCGGACAGGGTACGAGCAGTACTTC. The full variable domain, rest sourced from reference TRBV28 and TRBJ2-7, is DVKVTQSSRYLVKRTGEKVFLECVQDMDHENMFWYRQDPGLGLRLIYFSYDVKMKEKGDIPEGYSVSREKKERFSLILESASTNQTSMYLCASSRTGYEQYFGPGTRLTVT.

This clonotype was seen ten or more times. The chain couples TRBV27 to TRBJ2-3; perhaps TRBD2 as D (6 bases). V was pared by 10 bases and J by 8 bases, with 31 bases between. The germline V gene has CDR1 MNHEY and CDR2 SMNVEV (reference sequence). The CDR3 length is 17 residues. This chain's CDR3 is CANRNSFLGLPQGTQYF. In nucleotides, the CDR3 is TGTGCCAACAGAAACTCCTTCTTGGGACTCCCTCAGGGTACGCAGTATTTT.

This clonotype has a count of ten or more. The genes are TRBV27 and TRBJ2-6, with 9 nucleotides matching TRBD1. V dropped 10 bases and J dropped 4; count of bases not matched to a gene: 8. This CDR3 is built from 15 residues. Per germline, CDR1 MNHEY and CDR2 SMNVEV (reference sequence). The CDR3 loop reads CATKTGGRGANVLTF. The CDR3 nucleotides read TGTGCCACCAAGACAGGGGGACGGGGGGCCAACGTCCTGACTTTC.

This clonotype was counted many times. The rearrangement uses TRBV5-1 and TRBJ1-6, with TRBD1 as a possible D gene (6 bases). This CDR3 spans 19 amino acids. V was shortened by 4 bases and J by 5 bases, with 25 bases between the two germline ends. The germline CDR1 and CDR2 sequences are SGHRS and YFSETQ. The CDR3: CASSRQTPTTAGDNSPLHF. The CDR3 DNA reads as TGCGCCAGCAGCCGACAAACGCCTACGACCGCAGGGGATAATTCACCCCTCCACTTT.

This clonotype was recorded many times. The J gene is TRBJ1-1, the V gene TRBV6-6; D uncertain. The CDR3 is 12 amino acids. The ends were cut back, 7 bases at V and 3 bases at J, with 9 bases in the middle. Looked up from germline, CDR1 is MNHNY and CDR2 is SVGAGI (reference sequence). CDR3 loop: CASKSRDTEAFF. DNA for the CDR3: TGTGCCAGCAAGTCGAGGGACACTGAAGCTTTCTTT.

This clonotype has at least ten counts. V and J are TRBV5-1 and TRBJ2-1, with 7 bases that match TRBD1. The CDR3 sequence is 15 residues long. V lost 0 bases to trimming and J lost 3 bases; unmatched junction nucleotides: 3. CDR1 SGHRS and CDR2 YFSETQ come from the germline V gene. This CDR3 is CASSLAGQLYNEQFF. CDR3 in DNA: TGCGCCAGCAGCTTGGCGGGACAGCTCTACAATGAGCAGTTCTTC.

This clonotype was observed many times. The chain has TRBV12-3 or TRBV12-4 and TRBJ2-3; no reliable D call. Deletions cut 11 bases from V and 0 bases from J, with 21 bases between. CDR3 length equals 16 residues. DNA of the CDR3: TGTGCCCAAAGTTCGGGTGACTCGCGGAGCACAGATACGCAGTATTTT. Translated: CAQSSGDSRSTDTQYF.

This clonotype was counted at least ten times. The J gene is TRBJ2-6, the V gene TRBV27; D may match TRBD1 or TRBD2 (5 bases each). This CDR3 is 17 amino acids long. Germline V CDR1 and CDR2: MNHEY, SMNVEV (reference sequence). Trimming removed 4 bases at V and 2 bases at J, with 15 bases between. The CDR3 spells CASSSLSEGPGANVLTF. CDR3 nucleotide sequence: TGTGCCAGCAGTTCACTTTCCGAGGGGCCTGGGGCCAACGTCCTGACTTTC.

Many counts were recorded for this clonotype. The CDR3 loop is CASSLGVGGLGEQYF. In DNA form, the CDR3 reads TGTGCCAGCAGCTTGGGAGTTGGAGGGTTGGGGGAGCAGTACTTC. The chain joins TRBV7-9 to TRBJ2-7, with a tentative D call TRBD2 (6 bases). Germline assignment: CDR1 SEHNR and CDR2 FQNEAQ (reference sequence). This CDR3 is 15 amino acids long. The ends were cut back, 3 bases at V and 7 bases at J, with 19 bases in the middle.

This clonotype showed up many times. The V and J genes are TRBV7-2 and TRBJ2-1; TRBD2 is a possible D gene (6 bases). Trimming shortened V by 5 bases and J by 0 bases, and 11 bases separated the two germline ends. The CDR3 length is 15 residues. Germline V lookup: CDR1 SGHTA, CDR2 FQGNSA. The CDR3 nucleotides read TGTGCCAGCAGCCTCTTAGCGGTCTCCTACAATGAGCAGTTCTTC. Protein sequence: CASSLLAVSYNEQFF. The variable domain in full, with the rest retrieved from reference TRBV7-2 and TRBJ2-1, is GAGVSQSPSNKVTEKGKDVELRCDPISGHTALYWYRQSLGQGLEFLIYFQGNSAPDKSGLPSDRFSAERTGGSVSTLTIQRTQQEDSAVYLCASSLLAVSYNEQFFGPGTRLTVL.

This clonotype has a count of ten or more. The chain combines TRBV28 with TRBJ2-3; D may be TRBD2 (7 bases). Germline loops: CDR1 MDHEN, CDR2 SYDVKM. The CDR3 length is 14 residues. V was shortened by 3 bases and J by 4 bases, with 11 bases between the two germline ends. The CDR3 spells CASSFTGRADTQYF. The CDR3 DNA sequence: TGTGCCAGCAGTTTCACAGGGAGGGCAGATACGCAGTATTTT.

This clonotype was seen many times. The gene calls are TRBV5-1 and TRBJ1-2; D might be TRBD1 (6 bases). The ends were cut back, 4 bases at V and 1 base at J, with 17 bases in the middle. CDR1 and CDR2 from the germline V gene are SGHRS and YFSETQ. The CDR3 loop spans 16 amino acids. The CDR3 protein is CASSLGQPTVNYGYTF. CDR3 coding DNA: TGCGCCAGCAGCCTCGGACAGCCCACAGTTAACTATGGCTACACCTTC.

The sample holds many counts of this clonotype. The genes are TRBV6-2 or TRBV6-3 and TRBJ2-1; perhaps TRBD1 as D (5 bases). The CDR3 is made up of 12 amino acids. Germline values: CDR1 MNHEY, CDR2 SVGEGT. V was pared by 0 bases and J by 12 bases, with 9 bases between. CDR3 sequence reads: CASSYSEQGQFF. The CDR3 DNA reads as TGTGCCAGCAGTTACTCGGAGCAGGGGCAGTTCTTC.

This clonotype was counted at least ten times. The rearrangement uses TRBV20-1 and TRBJ2-3, with D possibly matching TRBD1 (5 bases). CDR1 and CDR2 from the germline V gene are DFQATT and SNEGSKA (reference sequence). V was cut by 6 bases and J by 2 bases, with 15 bases left in between. CDR3 length: 14 residues. Here the CDR3 reads CSALTRDVTDTQYF. DNA of the CDR3: TGCAGTGCGTTGACCAGGGATGTCACAGATACGCAGTATTTT.

At least ten counts were recorded for this clonotype. The V and J genes are TRBV28 and TRBJ2-7; either TRBD1 or TRBD2 may supply D (6 bases each). V was pared by 3 bases and J by 1 base, with 10 bases between. The germline V gene has CDR1 MDHEN and CDR2 SYDVKM. The CDR3 has 14 amino acids. CDR3 in amino acids: CASSFGGTSYEQYF. DNA for the CDR3: TGTGCCAGCAGTTTTGGCGGGACATCCTACGAGCAGTACTTC.

This clonotype was found many times. V usage is TRBV3-1 and J usage is TRBJ2-3, with 8 bases that match TRBD2. This CDR3 region has 20 residues. Trimming took 1 base from V and 4 from J; bases not matched to a gene: 19. Germline assignment: CDR1 LGHDT and CDR2 YNNKEL (reference sequence). Here the CDR3 reads CASSQGGFGRDSRRSDTQYF. Here the CDR3 DNA reads TGTGCCAGCAGCCAAGGCGGGTTCGGGAGGGATTCGCGGCGGTCAGATACGCAGTATTTT.

This clonotype was found many times. The gene calls are TRBV15 and TRBJ2-5, with 8 bases identical to TRBD2. The V gene end was trimmed by 3 bases and the J gene end by 2 bases; junction bases not matched to a gene: 5. This CDR3 has 15 amino acids. Germline lookup yields CDR1 LNHNV and CDR2 YYDKDF (reference sequence). The DNA of the CDR3 is TGTGCCACCAGCAGCCGGGGGGGGCGGCAAGAGACCCAGTACTTC. Translated, it gives CATSSRGGRQETQYF.

In its sample, this clonotype was seen many times. The rearrangement uses TRBV12-3 or TRBV12-4 and TRBJ2-5; 9 nucleotides line up with TRBD1. This CDR3 spans 14 amino acids. J lost 4 bases, V lost 5 bases, and 5 bases had no gene match. Here the CDR3 reads CASSPPTGGETQYF. The CDR3 DNA sequence: TGTGCCAGCAGTCCTCCGACAGGGGGAGAGACCCAGTACTTC.

This clonotype appeared many times. The chain couples TRBV7-2 to TRBJ2-1; 7 nucleotides agree with TRBD2. Losses at the gene ends were 5 bases for V and 7 bases for J; bases not matched to a gene: 5. The CDR3 length is 13 residues. The germline CDR1 and CDR2 sequences are SGHTA and FQGNSA. This CDR3 is CASSVGTKNEQFF. CDR3 DNA sequence: TGTGCCAGCAGCGTTGGGACTAAAAATGAGCAGTTCTTC. The full variable domain, its missing parts supplied by reference TRBV7-2 and TRBJ2-1, is GAGVSQSPSNKVTEKGKDVELRCDPISGHTALYWYRQSLGQGLEFLIYFQGNSAPDKSGLPSDRFSAERTGGSVSTLTIQRTQQEDSAVYLCASSVGTKNEQFFGPGTRLTVL.

This clonotype appeared many times. The rearrangement uses TRBV7-2 and TRBJ1-2, with D possibly being TRBD1 (5 bases). CDR1 and CDR2 from the germline V gene are SGHTA and FQGNSA. The CDR3 is 14 residues long. V was shortened by 5 bases and J by 4 bases, with 14 bases between the two germline ends. In DNA, the CDR3 is TGTGCCAGCAGCGGTCTCAGGGTTGCCTATGGCTACACCTTC. This translates into CASSGLRVAYGYTF.

This clonotype was picked up one time. The rearrangement uses TRBV7-8 and TRBJ1-1; D is undetermined. Germline loops: CDR1 SGHVS, CDR2 FQNEAQ. This CDR3 is built from 14 residues. The V gene lost 4 bases and the J gene lost 4 bases, with 13 bases spanning the gap. DNA for the CDR3: TGTGCCAGCAGCTCAAGAGGGTGTGGCACTGAAGCTTTCTTT. Protein product: CASSSRGCGTEAFF.

Ten or more counts support this clonotype. This chain joins TRBV20-1 and TRBJ2-3; D is perhaps TRBD1 (6 bases). CDR1 DFQATT and CDR2 SNEGSKA come from the germline V gene (reference sequence). Trimming shortened V by 0 bases and J by 6 bases, and 10 bases separated the two germline ends. This CDR3 has 13 amino acids. As DNA, the CDR3 is TGCAGTGCTAGAGATATTCAGGGGGATACGCAGTATTTT. This translates into CSARDIQGDTQYF.

This clonotype was seen at least ten times. In DNA form, the CDR3 reads TGTGCCAGCAGCTTAGGAGGAGGGGCTGAGACCCAGTACTTC. Amino acids: CASSLGGGAETQYF. The rearrangement joins TRBV7-9 to TRBJ2-5; weak D call: TRBD2 (6 bases). This CDR3 spans 14 amino acids. V lost 1 base and J 5 bases, leaving 11 bases between the germline ends. Germline CDR1 reads SEHNR; CDR2 reads FQNEAQ (reference sequence).